This TCR beta chain stems from a study of T cell repertoires in cytomegalovirus infection. The wider study: It was recently identified HLA-C-restricted and well-studied HLA-B-restricted CMV epitopes that the study used. Based on public TCR beta signatures, there were indications of CMV infection and of a matching HLA type.

In germline, CDR1 is SGHTA, CDR2 FQGNSA. J lost 5 bases, V lost 4 bases, and 4 bases had no gene match. The length of the CDR3 is 15 residues. This clonotype appeared a few times. Its specificity is not known. TCRdb re-analysed the reads in MiXCR, keeping a single row per CDR3 protein. The sample yields around 900,000 distinct CDR3 sequences, under 40% seen once. The origin of this receptor is a human donor in good health (CMV status not recorded). Some clones in this sample may be carry-over from other donors' samples. The chain is built from TRBV7-2 and TRBJ2-5; TRBD2 agrees at 13 bases. The sequencing here drew on cultured CD8+ T cells from PBMCs, taken from culture after CMV antigen stimulation. CDR3 loop: CASSWTSGGWETQYF. CDR3 coding DNA: TGTGCCAGCAGCTGGACTAGCGGGGGTTGGGAGACCCAGTACTTC.